This T cell receptor (beta chain) was documented in a study of graft-versus-host responses after intestinal transplantation. Study in general: All of the recipients had induction that used anti-thymocyte globulin, then tacrolimus and steroids for approximately 3 years.

The study, taken as a whole, reports: Peak circulating GvH clone levels tracked with early post-transplant HvG declines. Individuals carrying graft-donor T cell macrochimerism showed high graft-versus-host to host-versus-graft clonal ratios in allografts. The authors found GvH clones in recipient marrow, some appearing first in ileum or blood.

Generated by immunoSEQ multiplex PCR, the TCRdb table keeps only in-frame clones and is missing some. The sample lists fewer than 95,000 clones, roughly 91% occurring once. As to this clone: Antigen unknown.

The material was unstimulated CD8+ T cells sorted from spleen or lymph node cells, obtained before intestinal transplant. The sequence was obtained from a human donor who received an intestinal transplant.

The DNA for the CDR3 is TGTGCCAGCAGTGACGGACAGGGAACCTACGAGCAGTACTTC. It specifies CASSDGQGTYEQYF. This chain uses TRBV25-1 with TRBJ2-7, with 8 bases matching TRBD1. CDR3 size: 14 residues. V shed 3 bases and J 2 bases; nucleotides not matched to a gene: 3. Germline CDR1 and CDR2: MGHDK and SYGVNS.